The present T cell receptor (beta chain) was sequenced within a study of shared clonotypes between healthy human individuals. Those who donated were healthy HIV-negative adults, with no recent acute infections or vaccinations reported. Methods used by the authors: Filtering differed because ImmunoSEQ produced junction-only sequences that carried no quality scores. TCRdb keeps only in-frame clones here, not all; method: immunoSEQ multiplex PCR. The DNA was the basis for D and trimming; V, J and clone size are from that table. The repertoire holds about 1.5 million clones, with roughly 98% as singletons. CDR3 length: 13 amino acids. V dropped 1 base and J dropped 9 bases, with 10 bases sitting between them. Germline V gene data show CDR1 as LNHDA and CDR2 as SQIVND (reference sequence).

The receptor's source is a man under 40 in good health. The chain couples TRBV19 to TRBJ2-1; possibly TRBD2 for D (6 bases). Sequencing used naive CD4+ T cells sorted from blood. Subset reported: CD45RA+ positively selected. The CDR3 spells CASSIGRRGEQFF. The CDR3 bases are TGTGCCAGTAGTATAGGTAGGAGGGGTGAGCAGTTCTTC.